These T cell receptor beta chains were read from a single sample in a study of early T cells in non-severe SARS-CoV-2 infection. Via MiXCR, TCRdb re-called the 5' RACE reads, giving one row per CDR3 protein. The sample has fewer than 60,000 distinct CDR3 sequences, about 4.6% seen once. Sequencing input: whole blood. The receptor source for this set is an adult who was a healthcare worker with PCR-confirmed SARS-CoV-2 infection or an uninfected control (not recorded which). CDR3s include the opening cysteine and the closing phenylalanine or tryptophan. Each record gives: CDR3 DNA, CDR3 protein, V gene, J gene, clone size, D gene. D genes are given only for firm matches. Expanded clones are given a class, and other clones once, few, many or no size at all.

CDR3nt: TGCAGCGTTGAAGGACTAGCGGGAGCCTACGAGCAGTACTTC
CDR3aa: CSVEGLAGAYEQYF
v_gene: TRBV29-1
j_gene: TRBJ2-7
abundance: many
d_gene: TRBD2

CDR3nt: TGTGCCAGCACCCTAGCGGGAGGGAACTCCTACGAGCAGTACTTC
CDR3aa: CASTLAGGNSYEQYF
v_gene: TRBV7-2
j_gene: TRBJ2-7
abundance: many
d_gene: TRBD2

CDR3nt: TGTGCCAGCAGCCAAGGGCTGAATCCCACAGATACGCAGTATTTT
CDR3aa: CASSQGLNPTDTQYF
v_gene: TRBV14
j_gene: TRBJ2-3
abundance: many
d_gene: .

CDR3nt: TGTGCCAGCAGCCAAGATGGAGCAGGGGGCCTTGGCTACACCTTC
CDR3aa: CASSQDGAGGLGYTF
v_gene: TRBV3-1
j_gene: TRBJ1-2
abundance: many
d_gene: TRBD1

CDR3nt: TGTGCCAGCAGCCGCGAGGGACACTACACAGATACGCAGTATTTT
CDR3aa: CASSREGHYTDTQYF
v_gene: TRBV7-2
j_gene: TRBJ2-3
abundance: few
d_gene: .

CDR3nt: TGTGCCAGCAGCTTCGACAGGGGACCCTACGAGCAGTACTTC
CDR3aa: CASSFDRGPYEQYF
v_gene: TRBV7-2
j_gene: TRBJ2-7
abundance: .
d_gene: TRBD1

CDR3nt: TGTGCCAGCAGAACAGGGGGGAATCAAGAGACCCAGTACTTC
CDR3aa: CASRTGGNQETQYF
v_gene: TRBV5-4
j_gene: TRBJ2-5
abundance: few
d_gene: TRBD1

CDR3nt: TGTGCCAGCAGCCCCCAGAGCAGGGAGGGGACTGAAGCTTTCTTT
CDR3aa: CASSPQSREGTEAFF
v_gene: TRBV4-2
j_gene: TRBJ1-1
abundance: few
d_gene: .

CDR3nt: TGTGTCAGCAAACTAGCGGGAAACACCGGGGAGCTGTTTTTT
CDR3aa: CVSKLAGNTGELFF
v_gene: TRBV7-3
j_gene: TRBJ2-2
abundance: .
d_gene: TRBD2

CDR3nt: TGTGCCAGCAGCGCTAGCGGGAATTACAATGAGCAGTTCTTC
CDR3aa: CASSASGNYNEQFF
v_gene: TRBV7-8
j_gene: TRBJ2-1
abundance: many
d_gene: TRBD2

CDR3nt: TGTGCCATCAGTTCTATCCTAGGGACAGATAACTCTGGGGCCAACGTCCTGACTTTC
CDR3aa: CAISSILGTDNSGANVLTF
v_gene: TRBV10-3
j_gene: TRBJ2-6
abundance: many
d_gene: TRBD1

CDR3nt: TGCAGCGCCGGGGACTCGACCTACGAGCAGTACTTC
CDR3aa: CSAGDSTYEQYF
v_gene: TRBV29-1
j_gene: TRBJ2-7
abundance: many
d_gene: .

CDR3nt: TGTGCCAGCAGTCGGACAGGGGAGACTGAAGCTTTCTTT
CDR3aa: CASSRTGETEAFF
v_gene: TRBV6-5
j_gene: TRBJ1-1
abundance: few
d_gene: TRBD1

CDR3nt: TGCAGTGGGGACCTACTCTCCTACGAGCAGTACTTC
CDR3aa: CSGDLLSYEQYF
v_gene: TRBV20-1
j_gene: TRBJ2-7
abundance: many
d_gene: .

CDR3nt: TGTGCCAGCAGCAAGACTAGCGGGTTCCAAGAGACCCAGTACTTC
CDR3aa: CASSKTSGFQETQYF
v_gene: TRBV7-2
j_gene: TRBJ2-5
abundance: .
d_gene: TRBD2

CDR3nt: TGTGCCATCAGTGCCACTAGCGGGGATACCGGGGAGCTGTTTTTT
CDR3aa: CAISATSGDTGELFF
v_gene: TRBV10-3
j_gene: TRBJ2-2
abundance: many
d_gene: TRBD2